The 27 T cell receptor beta chains below all came from one sample that was sequenced in a study of blood T cells in healthy people across ages. The authors ran a second PCR of about 6 to 11 cycles using a sample-barcoded 5' primer and a J-beta primer mix. TCRdb reanalysed the 5' RACE reads using MiXCR and keeps one entry per CDR3 protein. The table includes around 500,000 distinct CDR3 sequences, about 27% detected once. This sample was shared with a second study, whose subject was T cells of mothers and their children.

Input material: blood. The receptors stem from a boy aged 2 to 10 in good health.

J is TRBJ1-1 and V is TRBV20-1; D remains unclear. This CDR3 spans 14 amino acids. CDR1 and CDR2 from the germline V gene are DFQATT and SNEGSKA (reference sequence). V was shortened by 8 bases and J by 0 bases, with 16 bases between the two germline ends. The CDR3 spells CSTHRTVMNTEAFF. The CDR3 DNA reads as TGCAGTACCCACCGGACCGTCATGAACACTGAAGCTTTCTTT.

The J gene is TRBJ2-1, the V gene TRBV24-1; the D call may be TRBD1 or TRBD2 (5 bases each). Germline CDR1 reads KGHDR; CDR2 reads SFDVKD. The CDR3 is 14 amino acids. Trimming cost V 5 bases and J 3 bases, with 10 bases left between them. DNA of the CDR3: TGTGCCACCAGTGCGAGGGGAAGCTACAATGAGCAGTTCTTC. This codes for CATSARGSYNEQFF.

The chain has TRBV6-1 and TRBJ1-4, with D unclear. Trimming removed 6 bases from V and 4 bases from J, with 15 bases in between. CDR1 is MNHNS, CDR2 SASEGT, per germline. There are 15 residues in the CDR3. In DNA form, the CDR3 reads TGTGCCAGCAGCCACCCGGGTCCTTTTAATGAAAAACTGTTTTTT. Its protein is CASSHPGPFNEKLFF.

The DNA for the CDR3 is TGTGCCAGCAGTTTGACCCGACTAGCGGGAAAAAACATTCAGTACTTC. As protein: CASSLTRLAGKNIQYF. The V gene is TRBV27, the J gene TRBJ2-4, with 11 bases matching TRBD2. The CDR3 is 16 amino acids. V was clipped by 3 bases and J by 4 bases; unmatched bases: 5. Germline V gene sequence: CDR1 MNHEY, CDR2 SMNVEV (reference sequence).

In its sample, this clonotype was seen a few times. The chain recombines TRBV15 with TRBJ2-7; no firm D call. In germline, CDR1 is LNHNV, CDR2 YYDKDF (reference sequence). The V end lost 2 bases, the J end lost 7 bases, and 12 bases lay between the germline ends. The CDR3 has 13 residues. CDR3 residues: CATSRPQYGEQYF. The CDR3 coding sequence is TGTGCCACCAGCAGACCTCAATACGGAGAGCAGTACTTC.

The V gene is TRBV7-9, the J gene TRBJ1-1; no firm D call. Trimming stripped 5 bases from V and 1 base from J, with 11 bases between. The germline V gene encodes CDR1 SEHNR and CDR2 FQNEAQ (reference sequence). The CDR3 is 14 amino acids. The CDR3 here is CASSAGRENTEAFF. In DNA, the CDR3 is TGTGCCAGCAGCGCCGGACGGGAGAACACTGAAGCTTTCTTT.

The chain is built from TRBV20-1 and TRBJ1-5; no reliable D call. The germline V gene has CDR1 DFQATT and CDR2 SNEGSKA (reference sequence). This CDR3 has 17 amino acids. Trimming removed 3 bases at V and 0 bases at J, with 18 bases between. The CDR3 sequence: CSASTPRLHYSNQPQHF. The CDR3 region has the DNA TGCAGTGCTAGTACCCCTAGGCTTCATTATAGCAATCAGCCCCAGCATTTT.

The rearrangement links TRBV6-5 to TRBJ2-3, with TRBD1 matching over 12 bases. The CDR3 sequence is 15 residues long. The germline gives CDR1 MNHEY, CDR2 SVGAGI. The ends lost 6 bases at V and 8 bases at J; junction bases unmatched: 9. The CDR3 DNA follows: TGTGCCAGCAGCCCAATCGGGACAGGGGGCTCTACGCAGTATTTT. It encodes CASSPIGTGGSTQYF.

This chain links TRBV6-5 with TRBJ2-2; D gene unclear. V was cut by 4 bases and J by 6 bases, with 9 bases left in between. CDR3 length: 13 amino acids. Looked up from germline, CDR1 is MNHEY and CDR2 is SVGAGI. This CDR3 reads CASSSIMAGELFF. The CDR3 DNA reads TGTGCCAGCAGTTCTATAATGGCCGGGGAGCTGTTTTTT.

This clonotype was recorded a few times. The chain links TRBV3-1 to TRBJ1-2; D might be TRBD1 (6 bases). The CDR3 runs to 13 residues. Trimming cost V 7 bases and J 7 bases, with 16 bases left between them. Per the germline V gene, CDR1 is LGHDT and CDR2 is YNNKEL (reference sequence). CDR3 nucleotides: TGTGCCAGCACCCCGGGGGCAGCCTCTGGCTACACCTTC. Amino acid sequence: CASTPGAASGYTF.

The rearrangement joins TRBV3-1 to TRBJ2-7, with 8 positions matching TRBD1. The CDR3 contains 13 residues. Germline V gene sequence: CDR1 LGHDT, CDR2 YNNKEL (reference sequence). J was trimmed by 6 bases and V by 5 bases; bases with no gene match: 6. Here the CDR3 reads CASSNGQGSEQYF. In DNA form, the CDR3 reads TGTGCCAGCAGCAACGGACAGGGCTCCGAGCAGTACTTC.

V and J are TRBV7-9 and TRBJ2-1, with a possible D match to TRBD1 (5 bases). CDR1 SEHNR and CDR2 FQNEAQ come from the germline V gene (reference sequence). V was clipped by 5 bases and J by 3 bases, with 14 bases between them. The CDR3 covers 15 residues. CDR3 nucleotide sequence: TGTGCCAGCAGCCAAACCAGGCAGGGCTACAATGAGCAGTTCTTC. Translated: CASSQTRQGYNEQFF.

The genes are TRBV4-3 and TRBJ1-1; 7 bases map to TRBD1. CDR1 is LGHNA, CDR2 YSLEER, per germline. This CDR3 has 15 residues. V was clipped by 3 bases and J by 5 bases; unmatched bases: 9. The DNA of the CDR3 is TGCGCCAGCAGCCACAGGACAGGAACGAGGACTGAAGCTTTCTTT. It yields the protein CASSHRTGTRTEAFF.

The rearrangement joins TRBV7-9 to TRBJ2-7, with 7 bases that match TRBD2. With 6 bases clipped from V and 2 bases from J, the junction kept 4 bases outside the gene matches. The CDR3 has 13 residues. Germline V CDR1 and CDR2: SEHNR, FQNEAQ (reference sequence). This CDR3 reads CASSPAGPYEQYF. For the CDR3, the DNA is TGTGCCAGCAGTCCAGCGGGGCCCTACGAGCAGTACTTC.

In its sample, this clonotype was seen a few times. This sequence joins TRBV7-9 and TRBJ2-7; TRBD2 aligns across 7 bases. The length of the CDR3 is 14 residues. V lost 5 bases and J lost 2; bases outside the gene matches: 6. Per the germline V gene, CDR1 is SEHNR and CDR2 is FQNEAQ (reference sequence). DNA of the CDR3: TGTGCCAGCAGCCCGGGGAGGGGAGCCTACGAGCAGTACTTC. Translating gives CASSPGRGAYEQYF.

The chain joins TRBV6-5 to TRBJ2-2; perhaps TRBD1 as D (5 bases). Between the trimmed V and J ends, which lost 0 bases and 6 bases, there was a span of 14 bases. The CDR3 runs 16 residues. CDR1 MNHEY and CDR2 SVGAGI come from the germline V gene. The chain's CDR3 is CASSYSKGNPPGELFF. CDR3 DNA: TGTGCCAGCAGTTACTCGAAGGGGAACCCCCCCGGGGAGCTGTTTTTT.

This clonotype was seen only a few times. The CDR3 sequence is CATSRDTYRGLADGYTF. The CDR3 region has the DNA TGTGCCACCAGCAGAGATACGTACAGGGGGCTCGCGGATGGCTACACCTTC. The rearrangement joins TRBV15 to TRBJ1-2; the match to TRBD1 covers 9 bases. The CDR3 loop spans 17 amino acids. Trimming cost V 0 bases and J 6 bases; bases outside gene matches: 11. Per germline, CDR1 LNHNV and CDR2 YYDKDF (reference sequence).

This clonotype appeared a few times. J is TRBJ1-2 and V is TRBV29-1; 9 bases map to TRBD1. The CDR3 loop spans 11 amino acids. The junction had 4 bases not matched to a gene; V was cut back by 6 bases and J by 8 bases. Germline V gene data show CDR1 as SQVTM and CDR2 as ANQGSEA. The CDR3 DNA reads as TGCAGCGTAACAGGGGGCGACGGCTACACCTTC. Encoded protein: CSVTGGDGYTF. Complete variable domain (other parts from reference TRBV29-1 and TRBJ1-2): SAVISQKPSRDICQRGTSLTIQCQVDSQVTMMFWYRQQPGQSLTLIATANQGSEATYESGFVIDKFPISRPNLTFSTLTVSNMSPEDSSIYLCSVTGGDGYTFGSGTRLTVV.

V usage is TRBV27 and J usage is TRBJ1-2; weak D call: TRBD1 (5 bases). The CDR3 has 13 amino acids. V was cut by 4 bases and J by 8 bases, with 14 bases left in between. CDR1 and CDR2 (germline): MNHEY, SMNVEV (reference sequence). The CDR3 loop is CASSWGIQGGYTF. The CDR3 DNA sequence: TGTGCCAGCAGTTGGGGGATCCAAGGGGGCTACACCTTC.

This clonotype came up a few times. The gene calls are TRBV9 and TRBJ2-5, with unresolved D. The CDR3 runs to 15 residues. V was trimmed by 3 bases and J by 2 bases, leaving 14 bases between them. CDR1 is SGDLS and CDR2 is YYNGEE in the germline V gene. The CDR3 region is CASSGTVGFQETQYF. Here the CDR3 DNA reads TGTGCCAGCAGCGGAACGGTAGGGTTTCAAGAGACCCAGTACTTC.

The rearrangement uses TRBV2 and TRBJ1-5, with a weak D call TRBD1 (5 bases). V gave up 4 bases and J gave up 6 bases, with 16 bases separating them. CDR1 is SNHLY, CDR2 FYNNEI, per germline. This CDR3 comprises 15 residues. CDR3 loop: CASSGRGQGGQPQHF. The CDR3 DNA is TGTGCCAGCAGTGGAAGAGGGCAGGGCGGTCAGCCCCAGCATTTT. The full variable domain, with the rest looked up from reference TRBV2 and TRBJ1-5, is EPEVTQTPSHQVTQMGQEVILRCVPISNHLYFYWYRQILGQKVEFLVSFYNNEISEKSEIFDDQFSVERPDGSNFTLKIRSTKLEDSAMYFCASSGRGQGGQPQHFGDGTRLSIL.

This clonotype has a handful of counts. The V gene is TRBV6-2 or TRBV6-3, the J gene TRBJ2-5, with TRBD1 as a possible D gene (6 bases). The CDR3 runs 13 residues. CDR1 and CDR2 (germline): MNHEY, SVGEGT. The V gene lost 6 bases and the J gene lost 4 bases, with 12 bases spanning the gap. CDR3 nucleotide sequence: TGTGCCAGCAGGTCTACAGGGACAGAGACCCAGTACTTC. Its translation: CASRSTGTETQYF.

This clonotype was seen more than once but under ten times. DNA of the CDR3: TGTGCCAGCGGATACCGGGCCTCAACCGGGGAGCTGTTTTTT. The encoded protein is CASGYRASTGELFF. The chain uses TRBV6-2 or TRBV6-3 and TRBJ2-2; D is ambiguous. The CDR3 length is 14 residues. The ends were cut back, 8 bases at V and 5 bases at J, with 15 bases in the middle. Germline CDR1 and CDR2: MNHEY and SVGEGT.

A note on this clonotype: The CDR3 ends on some other residue instead of the conserved phenylalanine or tryptophan, so this is likely a read error. The gene calls are TRBV4-3 and TRBJ2-1; a possible D gene is TRBD2 (5 bases). The germline V gene has CDR1 LGHNA and CDR2 YSLEER. The CDR3 spans 13 residues. V was shortened by 4 bases and J by 8 bases, with 12 bases between the two germline ends. CDR3 sequence reads: CASSRGLEYEQFS. The CDR3 bases are TGCGCCAGCAGCCGAGGACTTGAATATGAGCAGTTCTCC.

The genes are TRBV5-1 and TRBJ2-1; D is possibly TRBD2 (6 bases). Germline V gene data show CDR1 as SGHRS and CDR2 as YFSETQ. The V end was cut by 0 bases, the J end by 9 bases, with 13 bases between. There are 14 residues in the CDR3. The CDR3 DNA follows: TGCGCCAGCAGCTTGGGACTAGGATCGGGTGAGCAGTTCTTC. Protein product: CASSLGLGSGEQFF.

The genes are TRBV19 and TRBJ1-2; possibly TRBD1 for D (6 bases). CDR1 LNHDA and CDR2 SQIVND come from the germline V gene (reference sequence). The CDR3 runs to 15 residues. V lost 5 bases and J 1 base, leaving 14 bases between the germline ends. The CDR3 bases are TGTGCCAGTAGTTCCGGGGGCACCTTTAACTATGGCTACACCTTC. It is translated as CASSSGGTFNYGYTF.

This clonotype showed up just a few times. V usage is TRBV7-9 and J usage is TRBJ2-3; maybe TRBD2 (5 bases). Germline lookup yields CDR1 SEHNR and CDR2 FQNEAQ (reference sequence). The V and J ends lost 4 bases and 2 bases respectively, with 7 bases between them. This CDR3 has 13 residues. The CDR3 sequence: CASSSGYTDTQYF. CDR3 nucleotides: TGTGCCAGCAGCTCGGGGTACACAGATACGCAGTATTTT.